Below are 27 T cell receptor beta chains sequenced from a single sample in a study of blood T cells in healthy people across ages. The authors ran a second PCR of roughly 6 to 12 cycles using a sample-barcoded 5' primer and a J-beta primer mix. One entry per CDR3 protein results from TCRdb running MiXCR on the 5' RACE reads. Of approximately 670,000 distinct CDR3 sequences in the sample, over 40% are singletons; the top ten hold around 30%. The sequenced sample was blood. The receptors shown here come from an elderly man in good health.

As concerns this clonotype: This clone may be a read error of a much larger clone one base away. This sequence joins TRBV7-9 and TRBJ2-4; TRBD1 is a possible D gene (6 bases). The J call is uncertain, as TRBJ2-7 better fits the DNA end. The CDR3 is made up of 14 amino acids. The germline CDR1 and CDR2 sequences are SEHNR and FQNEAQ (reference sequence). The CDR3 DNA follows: TGTGTCAGCGGTCCCGAGACAGGCACCTACGAGCAGTACTTC. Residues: CVSGPETGTYEQYF.

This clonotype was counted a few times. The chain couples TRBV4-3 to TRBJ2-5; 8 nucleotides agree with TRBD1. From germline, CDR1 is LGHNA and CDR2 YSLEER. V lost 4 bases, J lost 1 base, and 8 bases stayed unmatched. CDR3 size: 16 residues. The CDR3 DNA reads TGCGCCAGCAGCCCCGAAGCCGGGACAGGCCAAGAGACCCAGTACTTC. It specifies CASSPEAGTGQETQYF.

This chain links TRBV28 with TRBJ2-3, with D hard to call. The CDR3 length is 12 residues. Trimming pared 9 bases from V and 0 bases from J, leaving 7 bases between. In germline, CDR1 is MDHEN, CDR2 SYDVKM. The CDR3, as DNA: TGTGCCAGTGAGACTAGCACAGATACGCAGTATTTT. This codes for CASETSTDTQYF.

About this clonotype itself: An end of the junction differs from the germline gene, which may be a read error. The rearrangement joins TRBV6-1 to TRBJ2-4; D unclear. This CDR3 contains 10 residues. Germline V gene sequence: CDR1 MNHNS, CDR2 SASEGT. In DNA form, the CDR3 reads TGTGCCAGCGCCTTTAACATTCGGTACTTC. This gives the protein CASAFNIRYF.

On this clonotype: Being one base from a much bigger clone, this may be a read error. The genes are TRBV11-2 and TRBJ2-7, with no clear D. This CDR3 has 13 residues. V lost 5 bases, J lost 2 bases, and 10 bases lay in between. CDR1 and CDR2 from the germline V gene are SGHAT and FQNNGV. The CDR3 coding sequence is TGTGCCAGCAGCGTAGGAAGCCCCTACGAGCAGTACTTC. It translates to CASSVGSPYEQYF.

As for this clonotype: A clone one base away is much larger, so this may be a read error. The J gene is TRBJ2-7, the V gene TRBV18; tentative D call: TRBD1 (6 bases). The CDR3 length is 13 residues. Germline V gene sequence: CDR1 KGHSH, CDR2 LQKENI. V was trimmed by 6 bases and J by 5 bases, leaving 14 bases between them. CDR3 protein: CASSQGTADEQYF. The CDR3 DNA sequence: TGTGCCAGCTCCCAGGGGACGGCCGACGAGCAGTACTTC.

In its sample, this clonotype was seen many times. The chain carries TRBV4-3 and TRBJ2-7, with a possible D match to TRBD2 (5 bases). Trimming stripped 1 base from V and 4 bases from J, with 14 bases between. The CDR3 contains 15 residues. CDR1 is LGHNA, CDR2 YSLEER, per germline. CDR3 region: CASSQGFTGMYEQYF. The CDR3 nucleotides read TGCGCCAGCAGCCAAGGATTTACGGGGATGTACGAGCAGTACTTC.

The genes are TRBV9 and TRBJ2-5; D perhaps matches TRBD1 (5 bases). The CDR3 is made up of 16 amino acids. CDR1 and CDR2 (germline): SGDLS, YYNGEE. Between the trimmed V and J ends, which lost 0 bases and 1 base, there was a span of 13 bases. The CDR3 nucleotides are TGTGCCAGCAGCGTAGAAGGACATAACCGCCAAGAGACCCAGTACTTC. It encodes CASSVEGHNRQETQYF.

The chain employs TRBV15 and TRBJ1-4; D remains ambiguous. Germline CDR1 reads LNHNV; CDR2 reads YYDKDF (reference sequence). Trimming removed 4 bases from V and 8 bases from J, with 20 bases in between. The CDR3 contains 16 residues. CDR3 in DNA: TGTGCCACCAGCACCCGGGTGGCGAAGGATGAAGAAAAACTGTTTTTT. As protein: CATSTRVAKDEEKLFF.

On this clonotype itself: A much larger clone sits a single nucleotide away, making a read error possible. The CDR3 region has the DNA TGTGCCAGCATTTACCTGGCAGGGAACTACGAGCAGTACTTC. It codes for CASIYLAGNYEQYF. This chain joins TRBV6-2 or TRBV6-3 and TRBJ2-7, with D tentatively TRBD1 (5 bases). The CDR3 loop spans 14 amino acids. Germline V gives CDR1 MNHEY, CDR2 SVGEGT.

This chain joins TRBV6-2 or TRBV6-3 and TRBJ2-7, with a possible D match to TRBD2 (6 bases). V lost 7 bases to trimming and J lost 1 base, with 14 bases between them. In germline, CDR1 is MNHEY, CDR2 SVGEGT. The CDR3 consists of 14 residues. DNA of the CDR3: TGTGCCAGCATTGTCGATAGCGGTTCCTACGAGCAGTACTTC. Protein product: CASIVDSGSYEQYF.

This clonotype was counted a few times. As DNA, the CDR3 is TGTGCCAGCGGACGTGGGGGGGCCTCCTACGAGCAGTACTTC. Translated: CASGRGGASYEQYF. The chain joins TRBV28 to TRBJ2-7, with D possibly being TRBD2 (7 bases). Germline CDR1 MDHEN, CDR2 SYDVKM. V shed 8 bases and J shed 0 bases, with 14 bases lying between them. The CDR3 is 14 residues long.

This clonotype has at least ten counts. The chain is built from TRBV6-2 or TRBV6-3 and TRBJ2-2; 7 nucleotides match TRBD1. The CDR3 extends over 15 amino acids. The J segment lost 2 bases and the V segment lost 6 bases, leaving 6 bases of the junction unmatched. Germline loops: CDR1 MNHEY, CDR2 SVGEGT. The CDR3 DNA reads TGTGCCAGCAGCCGGGACAGCCGTAACACCGGGGAGCTGTTTTTT. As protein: CASSRDSRNTGELFF.

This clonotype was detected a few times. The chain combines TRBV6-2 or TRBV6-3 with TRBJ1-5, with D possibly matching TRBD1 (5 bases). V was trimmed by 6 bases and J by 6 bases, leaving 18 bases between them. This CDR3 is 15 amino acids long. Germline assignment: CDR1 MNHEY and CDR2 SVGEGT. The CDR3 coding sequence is TGTGCCAGCAGGTACCGGACCCCGGGGGGTCAGCCCCAGCATTTT. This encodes CASRYRTPGGQPQHF.

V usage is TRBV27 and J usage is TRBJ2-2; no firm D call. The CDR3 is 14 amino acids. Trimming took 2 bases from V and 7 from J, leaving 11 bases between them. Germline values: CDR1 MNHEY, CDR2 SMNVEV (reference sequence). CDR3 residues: CASSLRTSGGELFF. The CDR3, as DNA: TGTGCCAGCAGTTTAAGGACGTCGGGCGGGGAGCTGTTTTTT.

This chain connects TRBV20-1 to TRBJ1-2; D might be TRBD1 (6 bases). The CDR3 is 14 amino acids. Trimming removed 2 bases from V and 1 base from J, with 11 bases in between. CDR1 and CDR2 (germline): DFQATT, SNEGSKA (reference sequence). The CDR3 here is CSARLAGDNYGYTF. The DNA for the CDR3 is TGCAGTGCTAGACTAGCAGGGGATAACTATGGCTACACCTTC.

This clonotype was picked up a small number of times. In DNA, the CDR3 is TGCGCCAGCAGTGAGGACATATTGAAGACCCAGTACTTC. Its translation: CASSEDILKTQYF. This sequence joins TRBV10-1 and TRBJ2-5; D remains ambiguous. Trimming removed 2 bases from V and 6 bases from J, with 10 bases in between. This CDR3 is built from 13 residues. CDR1 is WNHNN and CDR2 is SYGVQD in the germline V gene (reference sequence).

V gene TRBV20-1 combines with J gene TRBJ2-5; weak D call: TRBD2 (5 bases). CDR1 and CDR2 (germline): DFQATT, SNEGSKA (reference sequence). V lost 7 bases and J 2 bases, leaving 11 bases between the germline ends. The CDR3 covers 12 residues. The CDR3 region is CSVSGMQETQYF. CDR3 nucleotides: TGCAGTGTGAGCGGAATGCAAGAGACCCAGTACTTC.

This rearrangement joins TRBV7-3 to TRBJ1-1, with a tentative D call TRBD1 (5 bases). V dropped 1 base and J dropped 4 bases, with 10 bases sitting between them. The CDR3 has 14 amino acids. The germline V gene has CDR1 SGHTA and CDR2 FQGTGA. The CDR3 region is CASSLNGRGTEAFF. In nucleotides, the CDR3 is TGTGCCAGCAGCTTAAATGGGAGGGGCACTGAAGCTTTCTTT.

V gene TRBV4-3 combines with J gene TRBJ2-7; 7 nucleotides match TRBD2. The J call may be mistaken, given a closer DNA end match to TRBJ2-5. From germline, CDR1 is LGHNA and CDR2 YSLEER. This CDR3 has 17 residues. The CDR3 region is CASSQDEASGTGETQYF. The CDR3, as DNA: TGCGCCAGCAGCCAAGATGAGGCTAGCGGTACGGGGGAGACCCAGTACTTC.

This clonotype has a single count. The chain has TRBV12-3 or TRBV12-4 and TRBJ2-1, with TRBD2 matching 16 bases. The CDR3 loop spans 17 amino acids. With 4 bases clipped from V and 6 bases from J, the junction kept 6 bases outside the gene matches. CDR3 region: CASSYRGTSGGANEQFF. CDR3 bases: TGTGCCAGCAGTTATCGCGGGACTAGCGGGGGGGCCAATGAGCAGTTCTTC.

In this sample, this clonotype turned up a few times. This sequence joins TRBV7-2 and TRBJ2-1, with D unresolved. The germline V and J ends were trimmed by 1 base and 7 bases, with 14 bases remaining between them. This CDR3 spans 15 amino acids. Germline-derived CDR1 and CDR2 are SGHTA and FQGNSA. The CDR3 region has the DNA TGTGCCAGCAGCTTAGATGGTTCTAACACGAATGAGCAGTTCTTC. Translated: CASSLDGSNTNEQFF.

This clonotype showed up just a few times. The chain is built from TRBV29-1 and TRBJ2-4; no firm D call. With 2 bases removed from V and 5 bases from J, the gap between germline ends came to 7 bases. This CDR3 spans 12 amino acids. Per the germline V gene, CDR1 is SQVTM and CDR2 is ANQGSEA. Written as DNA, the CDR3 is TGCAGCGTTGAAAGGGCTGAAAACATTCAGTACTTC. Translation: CSVERAENIQYF.

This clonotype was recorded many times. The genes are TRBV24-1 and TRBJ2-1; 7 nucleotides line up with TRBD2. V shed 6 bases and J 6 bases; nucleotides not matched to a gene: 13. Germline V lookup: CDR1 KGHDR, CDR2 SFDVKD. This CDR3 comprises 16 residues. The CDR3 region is CATSFRTSSAGNEQFF. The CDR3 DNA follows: TGTGCCACCAGTTTTCGGACTAGTTCGGCGGGCAATGAGCAGTTCTTC.

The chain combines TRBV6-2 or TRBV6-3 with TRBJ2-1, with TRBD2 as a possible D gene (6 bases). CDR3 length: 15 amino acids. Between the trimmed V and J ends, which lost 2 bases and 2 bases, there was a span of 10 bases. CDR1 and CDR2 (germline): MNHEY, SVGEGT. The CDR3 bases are TGTGCCAGCAGTTACGGCGGGAAGCCCTACAATGAGCAGTTCTTC. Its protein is CASSYGGKPYNEQFF.

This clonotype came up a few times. The CDR3 DNA is TGTGCCAGCAGCCTCGGGGAAAGGTCTGGGGCCAACGTCCTGACTTTC. Encoded protein: CASSLGERSGANVLTF. This chain connects TRBV6-2 or TRBV6-3 to TRBJ2-6; tentatively, D is TRBD2 (5 bases). Germline CDR1 reads MNHEY; CDR2 reads SVGEGT. V was clipped by 6 bases and J by 1 base, with 13 bases between them. This CDR3 comprises 16 residues.

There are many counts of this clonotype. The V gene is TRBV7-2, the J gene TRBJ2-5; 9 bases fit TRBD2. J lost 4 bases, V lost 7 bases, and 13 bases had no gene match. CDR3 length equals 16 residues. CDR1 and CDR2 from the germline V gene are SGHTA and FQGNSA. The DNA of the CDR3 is TGTGCCAGCAACACCGGGGGGCTAGCGGGGCTAGAGACCCAGTACTTC. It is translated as CASNTGGLAGLETQYF.